This T cell receptor (beta chain) originates from a study of T cell changes during pregnancy in multiple sclerosis. Germline trimming cut 4 bases from V and 5 bases from J; bases unmatched to any gene: 1. Germline V lookup: CDR1 SGHAT, CDR2 FQNNGV. The CDR3 is made up of 13 amino acids. Assay: immunoSEQ multiplex PCR; the TCRdb copy retains only in-frame clones and omits some. This table holds 55,000 to 65,000 clones, 80% to 95% found once. Sequencing used peripheral blood, obtained in the first trimester of pregnancy. The gene calls are TRBV11-2 and TRBJ2-5; 10 nucleotides line up with TRBD2. The clonotype was recovered from a female donor with multiple sclerosis, enrolled in a pregnancy study. The CDR3 DNA is TGTGCCAGCAGCTCGGGACTAGCGGAGACCCAGTACTTC. Protein product: CASSSGLAETQYF.